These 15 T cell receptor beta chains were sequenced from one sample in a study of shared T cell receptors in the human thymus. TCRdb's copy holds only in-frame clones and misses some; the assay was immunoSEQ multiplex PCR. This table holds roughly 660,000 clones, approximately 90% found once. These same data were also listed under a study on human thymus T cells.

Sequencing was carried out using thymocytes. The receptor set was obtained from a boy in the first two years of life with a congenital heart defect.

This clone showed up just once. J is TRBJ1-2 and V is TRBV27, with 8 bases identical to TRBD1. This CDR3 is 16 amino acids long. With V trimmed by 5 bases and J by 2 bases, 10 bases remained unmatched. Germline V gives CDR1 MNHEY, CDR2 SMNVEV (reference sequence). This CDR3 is CASSHRQGIWNYGYTF. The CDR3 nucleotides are TGTGCCAGCAGTCATCGACAGGGGATTTGGAACTATGGCTACACCTTC.

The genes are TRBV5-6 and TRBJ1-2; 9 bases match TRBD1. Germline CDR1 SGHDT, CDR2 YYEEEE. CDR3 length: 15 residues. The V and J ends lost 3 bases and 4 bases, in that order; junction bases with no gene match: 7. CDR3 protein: CASSSEGQGSYGYTF. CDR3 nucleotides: TGTGCCAGCAGCTCTGAGGGACAGGGCTCCTATGGCTACACCTTC.

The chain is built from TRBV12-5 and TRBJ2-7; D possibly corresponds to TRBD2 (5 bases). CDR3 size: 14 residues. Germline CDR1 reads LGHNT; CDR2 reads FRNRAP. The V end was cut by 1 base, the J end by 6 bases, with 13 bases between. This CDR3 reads CASGLESGTSEQYF. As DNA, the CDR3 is TGTGCTAGTGGTTTGGAGAGCGGAACATCCGAGCAGTACTTC. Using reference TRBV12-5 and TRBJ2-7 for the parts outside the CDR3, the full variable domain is DARVTQTPRHKVTEMGQEVTMRCQPILGHNTVFWYRQTMMQGLELLAYFRNRAPLDDSGMPKDRFSAEMPDATLATLKIQPSEPRDSAVYFCASGLESGTSEQYFGPGTRLTVT.

Here the CDR3 reads CAISELGQGEYYEQYF. As DNA, the CDR3 is TGTGCCATCAGTGAGTTGGGACAGGGGGAGTACTACGAGCAGTACTTC. The chain recombines TRBV10-3 with TRBJ2-7, with 11 bases identical to TRBD1. The CDR3 is made up of 16 amino acids. The J segment lost 3 bases and the V segment lost 1 base, leaving 5 bases of the junction unmatched. Germline V gives CDR1 ENHRY, CDR2 SYGVKD.

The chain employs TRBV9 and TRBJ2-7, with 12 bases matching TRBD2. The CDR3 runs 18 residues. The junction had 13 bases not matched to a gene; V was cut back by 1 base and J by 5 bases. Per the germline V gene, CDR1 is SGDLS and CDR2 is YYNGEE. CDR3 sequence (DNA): TGTGCCAGCAGCGTAAATAGTCTAGCGGGAGGGCCTCCCGACGAGCAGTACTTC. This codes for CASSVNSLAGGPPDEQYF.

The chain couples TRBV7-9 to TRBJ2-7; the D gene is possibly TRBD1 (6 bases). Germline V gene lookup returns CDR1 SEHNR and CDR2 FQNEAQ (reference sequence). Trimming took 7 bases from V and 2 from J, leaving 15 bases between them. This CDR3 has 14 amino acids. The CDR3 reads CASTTEGVPYEQYF. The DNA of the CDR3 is TGTGCCAGCACCACAGAGGGGGTACCCTACGAGCAGTACTTC.

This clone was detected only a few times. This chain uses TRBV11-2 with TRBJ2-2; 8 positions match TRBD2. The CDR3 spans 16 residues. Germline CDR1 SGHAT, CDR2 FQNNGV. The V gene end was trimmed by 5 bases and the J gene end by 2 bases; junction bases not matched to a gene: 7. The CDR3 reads CASSQTSGINTGELFF. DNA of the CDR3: TGTGCCAGCAGCCAAACTAGCGGAATTAACACCGGGGAGCTGTTTTTT.

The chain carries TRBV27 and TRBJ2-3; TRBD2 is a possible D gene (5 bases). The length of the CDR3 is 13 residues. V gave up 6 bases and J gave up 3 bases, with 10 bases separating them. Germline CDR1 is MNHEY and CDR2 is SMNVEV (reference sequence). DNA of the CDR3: TGTGCCAGCAGCCTCCCGGGGACAGATACGCAGTATTTT. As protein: CASSLPGTDTQYF.

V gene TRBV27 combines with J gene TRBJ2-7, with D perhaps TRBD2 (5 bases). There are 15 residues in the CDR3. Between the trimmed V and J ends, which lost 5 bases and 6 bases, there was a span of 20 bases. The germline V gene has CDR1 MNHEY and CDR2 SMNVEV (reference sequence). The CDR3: CASSPRGSPSPEQYF. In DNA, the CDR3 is TGTGCCAGCAGTCCACGAGGGAGCCCCTCTCCCGAGCAGTACTTC.

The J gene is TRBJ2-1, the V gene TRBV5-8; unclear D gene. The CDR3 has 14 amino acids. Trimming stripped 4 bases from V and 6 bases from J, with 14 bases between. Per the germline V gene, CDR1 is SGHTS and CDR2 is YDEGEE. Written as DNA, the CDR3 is TGTGCCAGCAGCCAAACGCTAGTTATCAATGAGCAGTTCTTC. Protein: CASSQTLVINEQFF.

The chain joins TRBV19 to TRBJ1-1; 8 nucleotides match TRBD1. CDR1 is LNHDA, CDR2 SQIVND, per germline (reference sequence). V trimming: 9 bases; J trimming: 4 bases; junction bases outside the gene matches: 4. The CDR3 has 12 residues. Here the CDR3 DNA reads TGTGCCAGCAGACAGGGGAGCACTGAAGCTTTCTTT. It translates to CASRQGSTEAFF.

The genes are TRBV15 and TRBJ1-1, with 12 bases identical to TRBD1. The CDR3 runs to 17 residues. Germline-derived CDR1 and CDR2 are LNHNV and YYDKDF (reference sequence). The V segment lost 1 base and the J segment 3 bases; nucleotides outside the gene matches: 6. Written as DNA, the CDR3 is TGTGCCACCAGCAGAGTACGGGACAGGGGGCTCGACACTGAAGCTTTCTTT. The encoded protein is CATSRVRDRGLDTEAFF. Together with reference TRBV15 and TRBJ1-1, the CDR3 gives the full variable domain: DAMVIQNPRYQVTQFGKPVTLSCSQTLNHNVMYWYQQKSSQAPKLLFHYYDKDFNNEADTPDNFQSRRPNTSFCFLDIRSPGLGDTAMYLCATSRVRDRGLDTEAFFGQGTRLTVV.

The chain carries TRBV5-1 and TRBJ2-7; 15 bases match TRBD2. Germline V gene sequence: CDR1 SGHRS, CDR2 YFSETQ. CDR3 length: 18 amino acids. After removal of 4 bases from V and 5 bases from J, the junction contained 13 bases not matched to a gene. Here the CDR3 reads CASSGGLAGGFLIHEQYF. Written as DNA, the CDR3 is TGCGCCAGCAGCGGGGGACTAGCGGGGGGTTTCCTTATCCACGAGCAGTACTTC.

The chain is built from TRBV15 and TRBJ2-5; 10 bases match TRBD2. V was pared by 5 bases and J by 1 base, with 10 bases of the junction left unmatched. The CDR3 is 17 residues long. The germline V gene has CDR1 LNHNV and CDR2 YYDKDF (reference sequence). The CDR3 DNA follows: TGTGCCACCAGCTGCGGGGGACTAGCGCGGCGCCAAGAGACCCAGTACTTC. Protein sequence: CATSCGGLARRQETQYF.

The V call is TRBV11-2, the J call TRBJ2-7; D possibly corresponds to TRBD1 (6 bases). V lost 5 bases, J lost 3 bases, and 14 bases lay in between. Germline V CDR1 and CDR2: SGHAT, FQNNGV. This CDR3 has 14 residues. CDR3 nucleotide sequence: TGTGCCAGCAGCATTACAGGGAAGCGCTACGAGCAGTACTTC. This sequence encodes CASSITGKRYEQYF.